Presented here are 7 T cell receptor beta chains from one specimen sequenced in a study of post-analysis software for immune sequencing data (dated by TCRdb to 2015 to 2017). What the work shows at the level of the full study, not this receptor alone: Roughly 5 TRBV segments, including TRBV5-6, TRBV5-1 and TRBV20-1, were significantly more frequent in patients than controls.

The library was produced with PCR. The instrument was an Illumina HiSeq 2500. To reduce PCR and sequencing biases, unique molecular identifiers were incorporated into the TCR beta cDNA libraries. TCRdb applied fastp at Q25 and MiXCR to the public reads, then kept only in-frame beta chains. Here each entry gathers all rows of one CDR3 protein and keeps the most common genes and DNA. This sample comprises hundreds of thousands of distinct CDR3 sequences, roughly 58% of them detected only once. The top ten clonotypes cover roughly 4.4% of the sample. The antigens of these receptors remain unknown. Sequenced input: blood. The origin of the receptors is a girl aged 5-17 years with multiple sclerosis.

The V gene is TRBV2, the J gene TRBJ2-1, with 10 bases fitting TRBD2. The germline CDR1 and CDR2 sequences are SNHLY and FYNNEI. J gave up 5 bases and V 1 base, and 2 bases lay outside the gene matches. The CDR3 is 15 amino acids. The CDR3 protein is CASSEGTSGDNEQFF. The CDR3 region has the DNA TGTGCCAGCAGTGAAGGGACTAGCGGAGACAATGAGCAGTTCTTC.

This clonotype was counted a single time. The chain has TRBV9 and TRBJ2-3; 10 nucleotides agree with TRBD2. The junction had 9 bases not matched to a gene; V was cut back by 3 bases and J by 5 bases. The CDR3 is 16 residues long. CDR1 is SGDLS and CDR2 is YYNGEE in the germline V gene. The CDR3 is CASSGRQRGGGDTQYF. Here the CDR3 DNA reads TGTGCCAGCAGCGGGCGACAGCGGGGGGGCGGAGATACGCAGTATTTT. Drawing the rest from reference TRBV9 and TRBJ2-3, the complete variable domain is DSGVTQTPKHLITATGQRVTLRCSPRSGDLSVYWYQQSLDQGLQFLIQYYNGEERAKGNILERFSAQQFPDLHSELNLSSLELGDSALYFCASSGRQRGGGDTQYFGPGTRLTVL.

The CDR3 nucleotides are TGTGCCAGCAGTTTTAGGGTTAAACAGCCCCAGCATTTT. It translates to CASSFRVKQPQHF. The V gene is TRBV12-3 or TRBV12-4, the J gene TRBJ1-5; D gene ambiguous. CDR3 length: 13 amino acids. The V end was cut by 3 bases, the J end by 7 bases, with 10 bases between.

This clonotype has a handful of counts. The genes are TRBV6-5 and TRBJ2-5; D remains ambiguous. Germline values: CDR1 MNHEY, CDR2 SVGAGI. The CDR3 loop spans 11 amino acids. V lost 7 bases to trimming and J lost 5 bases, with 8 bases between them. The CDR3 sequence is CASTEAETQYF. The CDR3 DNA follows: TGTGCCAGCACCGAGGCGGAGACCCAGTACTTC.

The chain is built from TRBV20-1 and TRBJ2-5; 8 bases are a match to TRBD1. From germline, CDR1 is DFQATT and CDR2 SNEGSKA (reference sequence). The CDR3 has 14 amino acids. Trimming cost V 0 bases and J 3 bases; bases outside gene matches: 3. The CDR3, as DNA: TGCAGTGCTAGAGATGCGACAGGGGAAGAGACCCAGTACTTC. This codes for CSARDATGEETQYF.

V is TRBV7-3 and J is TRBJ2-4; possibly TRBD2 for D (5 bases). The J call may be mistaken, given a closer DNA end match to TRBJ2-7. The germline V gene has CDR1 SGHTA and CDR2 FQGTGA. The CDR3 has 14 amino acids. The CDR3 sequence: CASSSSGMTYEQYF. The DNA for the CDR3 is TGTGCCAGCAGCTCTTCCGGGATGACCTACGAGCAGTACTTC.

This clonotype was seen a single time. The chain has TRBV20-1 and TRBJ2-5, with D unclear. Per the germline V gene, CDR1 is DFQATT and CDR2 is SNEGSKA (reference sequence). Between the trimmed V and J ends, which lost 3 bases and 3 bases, there was a span of 14 bases. The CDR3 is 14 residues long. CDR3 in amino acids: CSARGDSAKETQYF. DNA for the CDR3: TGCAGTGCTAGGGGCGATTCGGCGAAAGAGACCCAGTACTTC.